The 19 T cell receptor beta chains in this list originate from one sample, sequenced in a study of T cell repertoires in cytomegalovirus infection. Each CDR3 protein gets one entry after TCRdb re-called the reads with MiXCR. Among hundreds of thousands of distinct CDR3 sequences listed, about 11% were seen once. The material sequenced was PBMCs. The receptors were sampled from a human donor in good health (CMV status not recorded). Some clones in this sample may be carry-over from other donors' samples.

The chain combines TRBV6-5 with TRBJ2-7; tentatively, D is TRBD2 (5 bases). The CDR3 consists of 13 residues. The V gene lost 6 bases and the J gene lost 7 bases, with 16 bases spanning the gap. Per the germline V gene, CDR1 is MNHEY and CDR2 is SVGAGI. CDR3 nucleotide sequence: TGTGCCAGCAGCCGTGGAGGCGTTTGGGAGCAGTACTTC. It yields the protein CASSRGGVWEQYF.

This clonotype was counted ten times or more. The chain joins TRBV7-8 to TRBJ2-7; 8 positions match TRBD2. From germline, CDR1 is SGHVS and CDR2 FQNEAQ. With 4 bases clipped from V and 0 bases from J, the junction kept 5 bases outside the gene matches. This CDR3 is 15 amino acids long. Here the CDR3 reads CASSYLSGSSYEQYF. The DNA for the CDR3 is TGTGCCAGCAGCTACCTGAGCGGGAGCTCCTACGAGCAGTACTTC. Looking up the rest from reference TRBV7-8 and TRBJ2-7 gives the full variable domain: GAGVSQSPRYKVAKRGQDVALRCDPISGHVSLFWYQQALGQGPEFLTYFQNEAQLDKSGLPSDRFFAERPEGSVSTLKIQRTQQEDSAVYLCASSYLSGSSYEQYFGPGTRLTVT.

The chain joins TRBV29-1 to TRBJ2-2, with 8 bases aligning to TRBD1. The CDR3 sequence is 17 residues long. The germline CDR1 and CDR2 sequences are SQVTM and ANQGSEA. Germline trimming cut 3 bases from V and 3 bases from J; bases unmatched to any gene: 12. CDR3 nucleotide sequence: TGCAGCGTTGAGAGGCAGGGGGCGGACGGGGACACCGGGGAGCTGTTTTTT. The encoded protein is CSVERQGADGDTGELFF.

In its sample, this clonotype was seen many times. This rearrangement joins TRBV5-5 to TRBJ2-7; 12 positions agree with TRBD1. Trimming took 3 bases from V and 2 from J; bases not matched to a gene: 12. CDR3 size: 18 residues. CDR1 and CDR2 (germline): SGHKS, YYEKEE (reference sequence). CDR3 loop: CASSSRDRGRQGPYEQYF. DNA of the CDR3: TGTGCCAGCAGCTCCCGGGACAGGGGGCGGCAGGGCCCCTACGAGCAGTACTTC.

The chain has TRBV10-1 and TRBJ1-3; no clear D gene. V gave up 9 bases and J gave up 0 bases, with 12 bases separating them. CDR1 is WNHNN, CDR2 SYGVQD, per germline (reference sequence). The CDR3 sequence is 14 residues long. CDR3 bases: TGCGCCAGTTCAGCCTCGAACTCTGGAAACACCATATATTTT. Its protein is CASSASNSGNTIYF.

This clonotype was found a few times. The gene calls are TRBV20-1 and TRBJ1-2, with 7 positions matching TRBD1. CDR1 and CDR2 (germline): DFQATT, SNEGSKA (reference sequence). There are 13 residues in the CDR3. Trimming at V came to 2 bases and at J to 7 bases, leaving 7 bases not matched to a gene. The CDR3 region has the DNA TGCAGTGCTAGACCAACAGGGGCTGGTGGCTACACCTTC. It yields the protein CSARPTGAGGYTF.

This clonotype was recorded many times. The chain has TRBV7-8 and TRBJ2-2; D is unresolved. Trimming took off 5 bases at V and 7 bases at J, with 11 bases between the two ends. Germline values: CDR1 SGHVS, CDR2 FQNEAQ. The CDR3 covers 13 residues. The DNA of the CDR3 is TGTGCCAGCAGCCCCATGGAGTTCGGGGAGCTGTTTTTT. Its translation is CASSPMEFGELFF.

This clonotype was recorded a few times. The chain employs TRBV5-1 and TRBJ1-4; D gene ambiguous. The germline V and J ends were trimmed by 2 bases and 8 bases, with 7 bases remaining between them. Per germline, CDR1 SGHRS and CDR2 YFSETQ. The CDR3 totals 12 residues. The CDR3 DNA follows: TGCGCCAGCAGCTTTCATGGAGAAAAACTGTTTTTT. This sequence encodes CASSFHGEKLFF.

The rearrangement joins TRBV19 to TRBJ1-3; D is possibly TRBD1 (5 bases). The ends were cut back, 5 bases at V and 8 bases at J, with 16 bases in the middle. The germline V gene has CDR1 LNHDA and CDR2 SQIVND (reference sequence). CDR3 size: 14 residues. As DNA, the CDR3 is TGTGCCAGTAGTCTCGGACACCACGGAGACACCATATATTTT. It yields the protein CASSLGHHGDTIYF.

The CDR3 region is CASRERRVFSYNSPLHF. CDR3 coding DNA: TGCGCCAGCAGGGAGAGGCGGGTCTTCTCCTATAATTCACCCCTCCACTTT. V gene TRBV23-1 combines with J gene TRBJ1-6; no clear D gene. TRBV23-1 is noted as an ORF with a role that remains uncertain. With 6 bases removed from V and 0 bases from J, the gap between germline ends came to 15 bases. This CDR3 region has 17 residues.

This clonotype was detected only a few times. V gene TRBV3-1 combines with J gene TRBJ2-2; no clear D gene. Trimming removed 0 bases from V and 6 bases from J, with 2 bases in between. Per the germline V gene, CDR1 is LGHDT and CDR2 is YNNKEL (reference sequence). CDR3 length equals 12 residues. The CDR3 DNA reads as TGTGCCAGCAGCCAAGAGGCCGGGGAGCTGTTTTTT. Its translation: CASSQEAGELFF.

This clonotype has at least ten counts. The V and J genes are TRBV5-1 and TRBJ1-4, with D unclear. The CDR3 is 19 residues long. The germline gives CDR1 SGHRS, CDR2 YFSETQ. Trimming left V 2 bases short and J 7 bases short, with 27 bases between. This chain's CDR3 is CASSFRGPGFLQSSEKLFF. DNA of the CDR3: TGCGCCAGCAGCTTCCGAGGTCCGGGATTCCTTCAAAGTAGTGAAAAACTGTTTTTT.

This clonotype was counted at least ten times. The chain recombines TRBV11-1 with TRBJ1-1; 7 bases align to TRBD1. This CDR3 comprises 14 residues. V lost 5 bases and J lost 0; bases outside the gene matches: 3. CDR1 SGHAT and CDR2 FQDESV come from the germline V gene (reference sequence). The CDR3 here is CASSQTGLNTEAFF. The CDR3 bases are TGTGCCAGCAGCCAGACAGGGCTGAACACTGAAGCTTTCTTT.

This clonotype was detected ten times or more. One end of the junction fails to match germline, which may point to a read error. The gene calls are TRBV7-9 and TRBJ2-5; tentatively, D is TRBD1 (6 bases). The CDR3 totals 13 residues. The germline CDR1 and CDR2 sequences are SEHNR and FQNEAQ (reference sequence). The CDR3 bases are TGTGCCAGCAGCTTAAGGGGACAAGAGGCCCAGTACTTC. Translation gives CASSLRGQEAQYF. Full variable domain (missing parts from reference TRBV7-9 and TRBJ2-5): DTGVSQNPRHKITKRGQNVTFRCDPISEHNRLYWYRQTLGQGPEFLTYFQNEAQLEKSRLLSDRFSAERPKGSFSTLEIQRTEQGDSAMYLCASSLRGQEAQYFGPGTRLLVL.

This clonotype was observed at least ten times. The gene calls are TRBV4-1 and TRBJ2-3, with TRBD2 matching over 12 bases. With V trimmed by 3 bases and J by 1 base, 2 bases remained unmatched. This CDR3 has 16 amino acids. Germline V gene lookup returns CDR1 MGHRA and CDR2 YSYEKL. This CDR3 reads CASSQRLAGGTDTQYF. CDR3 bases: TGCGCCAGCAGCCAGCGACTAGCGGGGGGCACAGATACGCAGTATTTT.

This clonotype was seen a handful of times. This chain links TRBV3-1 with TRBJ1-2; D is unclear. Germline-derived CDR1 and CDR2 are LGHDT and YNNKEL (reference sequence). Trimming removed 0 bases at V and 8 bases at J, with 7 bases between. The CDR3 has 12 residues. The chain's CDR3 is CASSQEVDGYTF. DNA of the CDR3: TGTGCCAGCAGCCAAGAGGTGGACGGCTACACCTTC.

The chain couples TRBV9 to TRBJ2-3; TRBD2 agrees at 12 bases. The J segment lost 0 bases and the V segment lost 2 bases, leaving 7 bases of the junction unmatched. Looked up from germline, CDR1 is SGDLS and CDR2 is YYNGEE. The CDR3 is made up of 18 amino acids. The CDR3 spells CASSVGLAGGASTDTQYF. In DNA, the CDR3 is TGTGCCAGCAGCGTTGGCCTAGCGGGAGGGGCTAGCACAGATACGCAGTATTTT.

This clonotype was recorded at least ten times. The chain employs TRBV5-1 and TRBJ1-6, with TRBD1 matching 9 bases. Trimming took 4 bases from V and 10 from J; bases not matched to a gene: 9. CDR3 length: 15 residues. Germline values: CDR1 SGHRS, CDR2 YFSETQ. The CDR3 nucleotides read TGCGCCAGCAGCCGACGACAGGGGACAGGGTCACCCCTCCACTTT. It specifies CASSRRQGTGSPLHF.

This clonotype was counted ten times or more. The chain is built from TRBV5-1 and TRBJ2-1; D remains ambiguous. The CDR3 runs 15 residues. The germline gives CDR1 SGHRS, CDR2 YFSETQ. The germline V and J ends were trimmed by 0 bases and 0 bases, with 7 bases remaining between them. The CDR3, as DNA: TGCGCCAGCAGCTTGGCGGAGTACTCCTACAATGAGCAGTTCTTC. Amino acids: CASSLAEYSYNEQFF.